Each of the 8 T cell receptor beta chains below was sequenced from the same sample in a study of metastatic and nonmetastatic thyroid tumors. Using MiXCR, TCRdb reanalyzed the PCR reads. This sample yields fewer than 45,000 clones, of which around 21% are seen a single time; 15% belongs to the top ten. Patients underwent thyroid surgery, and none had received any treatment before it. Sequenced input: blood. Receptors originate from a female donor with papillary thyroid cancer or a benign thyroid nodule (not recorded which). Some clones in this sample may be carry-over from other donors' samples.

Relative to its sample, this clone is medium-sized. The chain couples TRBV6-1 to TRBJ2-1; D gene uncertain. V lost 6 bases and J 3 bases, leaving 12 bases between the germline ends. This CDR3 has 14 amino acids. In germline, CDR1 is MNHNS, CDR2 SASEGT. Here the CDR3 reads CASRSERVYNEQFF. The CDR3 DNA is TGTGCCAGCAGATCCGAACGGGTCTACAATGAGCAGTTCTTC.

This clone was seen repeatedly, ten times or more. The chain links TRBV5-1 to TRBJ2-2; TRBD2 aligns across 9 bases. The CDR3 extends over 16 amino acids. Germline CDR1 and CDR2: SGHRS and YFSETQ. V lost 0 bases to trimming and J lost 3 bases; unmatched junction nucleotides: 3. DNA of the CDR3: TGCGCCAGCAGCTTGGGGATAGCGGGAGACACCGGGGAGCTGTTTTTT. Its translation: CASSLGIAGDTGELFF.

About this clone: This may arise from a read error, as a much more abundant clone is one base away. The chain's CDR3 is CSARDDGDRTYDQYF. CDR3 nucleotide sequence: TGCAGTGCTAGAGATGATGGGGACAGGACCTACGATCAGTACTTC. V gene TRBV20-1 combines with J gene TRBJ2-7; 8 nucleotides line up with TRBD1. Per germline, CDR1 DFQATT and CDR2 SNEGSKA (reference sequence). CDR3 length equals 15 residues.

This clone was counted between two and nine times. The chain carries TRBV11-2 and TRBJ2-3; D is possibly TRBD2 (5 bases). The germline V gene has CDR1 SGHAT and CDR2 FQNNGV. The ends were cut back, 2 bases at V and 4 bases at J, with 19 bases in the middle. CDR3 size: 17 residues. CDR3 amino acids: CASSLRSEGVPPDTQYF. CDR3 sequence (DNA): TGTGCCAGCAGCTTAAGATCAGAGGGAGTCCCCCCAGATACGCAGTATTTT.

This clone was seen repeatedly, ten times or more. The chain recombines TRBV7-2 with TRBJ2-5, with 8 nucleotides matching TRBD2. Unmatched junction bases numbered 4, after V lost 2 bases and J lost 2 bases. The CDR3 runs to 15 residues. Germline V gives CDR1 SGHTA, CDR2 FQGNSA. The CDR3 sequence: CASSLMSGGQETQYF. CDR3 DNA: TGTGCCAGCAGCTTAATGTCGGGAGGGCAAGAGACCCAGTACTTC.

This clone occurred a few times. One end of the junction varies from germline; a read error may be responsible. The gene calls are TRBV24-1 and TRBJ2-2; D call uncertain. This CDR3 is 14 amino acids long. Germline CDR1 is KGHDR and CDR2 is SFDVKD. In nucleotides, the CDR3 is TGTGCCGCCAGTGACCTCACAGAAACCGGGGAGCTGTTTTTT. Amino acids: CAASDLTETGELFF.

This clone was seen ten or more times. CDR3 bases: TGTGCCTGGAGTGTACGCGGGGGGGAGGGAGAGACCCAGTACTTC. Translated: CAWSVRGGEGETQYF. This chain joins TRBV30 and TRBJ2-5; 9 bases are a match to TRBD2. V lost 0 bases, J lost 4 bases, and 6 bases stayed unmatched. Looked up from germline, CDR1 is GTSNPN and CDR2 is SVGIG (reference sequence). There are 15 residues in the CDR3.

This clone was detected many times. The chain carries TRBV4-1 and TRBJ1-1; D unresolved. This CDR3 contains 14 residues. V was clipped by 4 bases and J by 4 bases, with 13 bases between them. Germline V gives CDR1 MGHRA, CDR2 YSYEKL. CDR3 region: CASSRAGGATEAFF. Here the CDR3 DNA reads TGCGCCAGCAGCCGGGCGGGTGGAGCCACTGAAGCTTTCTTT.